This T cell receptor (beta chain) was profiled in a study of cytomegalovirus exposure and HLA in healthy donors. In nominal health when sampled, donors likely had unrecorded immune exposures nonetheless. The study's findings and limits: Per published accounts, TCR beta sequences correctly predicted the HLA-A and HLA-B alleles of most subjects. Another analysis was done later, and it associated 16,951 TCR beta sequences with HLA alleles at 0.05 false discovery rate. A few of the chains that were CMV-associated were confirmed in vitro to be specific for CMV antigens.

Concerning this clone: Antigen specificity is unknown.

60 Vbeta and 13 Jbeta primers were used in PCR. Profiling relied on immunoSEQ multiplex PCR, and the TCRdb table lists in-frame clones only, not all of them. This sample yields about 160,000 clones, of which roughly 80% are seen a single time; less than 3% belongs to the top ten. The ends were cut back, 0 bases at V and 9 bases at J, with 33 bases in the middle. Germline CDR1 reads LGHNA; CDR2 reads YNFKEQ. The CDR3 contains 20 residues. Sequenced material: PBMCs. The chain carries TRBV4-2 and TRBJ2-7, with TRBD1 as a possible D gene (5 bases). This receptor was identified in a male donor in good health and CMV-seronegative. In DNA form, the CDR3 reads TGTGCCAGCAGCCAAGAATTCCCGTCCCCCGTGGACACCCGGAACAGTGTGCAGTACTTC. Residues: CASSQEFPSPVDTRNSVQYF.